This T cell receptor (beta chain) was sequenced in a study of cytotoxic CD8 clonotypes in ibrutinib-treated CLL (dated by TCRdb to the early 2020s). Some background on the complete study: The cohort was composed of ten to eleven relapsed/refractory and roughly 15 treatment-naive patients; IGHV unmutated status was identified in about 17 patients. Responses were partial in approximately 24 patients and complete in 2; after median 68 months follow-up, about 14 stayed in remission and roughly twelve progressed. Response samples were taken after a median of 12 months on treatment, ranging from about 6 to 40 months. On average, each sample yielded about 260,000 productive templates and 94,082 productive rearrangements. Of the approximately 86 participants in the trial, about two dozen had longitudinal samples available. Cryopreserved peripheral blood mononuclear cells were obtained prior to treatment, at the time of response, and at either disease progression or sustained remission. Every remission and progressive disease sample was obtained while ibrutinib was still being received by the patients. The research as a whole found: An increase in clonality was observed at ibrutinib response, with clonality remaining stable during sustained remission and falling back toward baseline at progression. Public clonotypes were found to be uncommon and were observed to contract or remain stable during treatment; the increase in clonality was shown to reflect expansion of private clonotypes at ibrutinib response. Baseline clonality was found to be higher than that of age-matched healthy donors and was strongly correlated with circulating CD8+ T-cell counts. Sampling times were not matched between patients in sustained remission and patients whose disease was progressing, and lymph node repertoires were not examined.

The count of this clone is one. Its binding antigen is unknown. No clone much larger than this one lies a single base away; base qualities are absent. The CDR3 measures 13 amino acids from cysteine to phenylalanine. This entry keeps only the CDR3 DNA: 39 bases, framed from base 1. The germline V gene supplies CDR1 SQVTM and CDR2 ANQGSEA. Trimming removed 4 bases from V and 8 bases from J, leaving 14 bases between the germline ends. This sample's time point label indicates: progressive disease on ibrutinib. For TCR beta library preparation, around 2.1 micrograms of genomic DNA were extracted from the cryopreserved PBMCs. Longitudinal blood samples from CLL patients receiving ibrutinib monotherapy were subjected to high-throughput TCR beta sequencing. Patients were enrolled in a phase 2 open-label single-center ibrutinib monotherapy trial. A MiSeq instrument was used for deep resolution sequencing, which targeted depths ranging from 1 in 1 million up to 1 in 200,000 T cells, with coverage averaging 10x for each clonotype. TCR beta libraries were generated with the immunoSEQ hsTCRB Kit. Concerning the study's data processing: The data were analyzed with ImmunoSEQ Analyzer and ImmunoSEQ Data Assistant, and V, D and J gene assignments followed IMGT definitions. Clonality, which ranges from 0 to 1, was calculated as one minus the normalized Shannon entropy of productive rearrangement frequencies. Only overrepresented clonotypes making up at least 0.05% of the repertoire of each patient were included in the public clonotype analysis. Roughly 13 repertoires from age-matched healthy donors, obtained from immuneACCESS, served as clonality controls. TCRdb stores this immuneACCESS table with in-frame sequences only. Part of the clones is absent; in the studies checked, under half of the shortfall reflects unresolved V genes, and no reason is known for the rest. Clone size and V and J calls were adopted from that table, with D and trimming inferred from the DNA. The table for this sample lists 250,000 to 350,000 clones; about 72% of them were counted only once. Clones ranked in the top ten supply about 5.7% of the sample.

The starting material was PBMCs, obtained at disease progression, from a patient treated with ibrutinib. The sequence links TRBV29-1 to TRBJ1-4; no D gene call is confident. This TCR was recovered from a human donor with chronic lymphocytic leukemia. For the CDR3, the sequence is CSVVGSLGEKLFF. The DNA reads TGCAGCGTTGTGGGGAGCCTCGGGGAAAAACTGTTTTTT.